Presented here are 10 T cell receptor beta chains from one specimen sequenced in a study of fetal regulatory T cell absence and autoimmunity. Measured with immunoSEQ multiplex PCR; TCRdb has only the in-frame clones, and not every one. The data hold around 100,000 clones, with roughly 78% observed a single time. Specimen: pancreas tissue. The receptors come from a male donor with IPEX syndrome.

The CDR3 bases are TGTGCCAGCAGCGTAGGTAGCGGGGCCCAAGAGACCCAGTACTTC. Protein: CASSVGSGAQETQYF. The rearrangement links TRBV9 to TRBJ2-5; 8 bases map to TRBD2. The CDR3 spans 15 residues. Germline CDR1 SGDLS, CDR2 YYNGEE. Trimming cost V 0 bases and J 1 base; bases outside gene matches: 2.

The chain combines TRBV11-2 with TRBJ2-3; 9 nucleotides match TRBD1. This CDR3 is built from 14 residues. Germline CDR1 is SGHAT and CDR2 is FQNNGV. The V gene end was trimmed by 0 bases and the J gene end by 5 bases; junction bases not matched to a gene: 0. CDR3 amino acids: CASSLETGGDTQYF. In DNA form, the CDR3 reads TGTGCCAGCAGCTTAGAGACAGGGGGAGATACGCAGTATTTT. Complete variable domain (other parts from reference TRBV11-2 and TRBJ2-3): EAGVAQSPRYKIIEKRQSVAFWCNPISGHATLYWYQQILGQGPKLLIQFQNNGVVDDSQLPKDRFSAERLKGVDSTLKIQPAKLEDSAVYLCASSLETGGDTQYFGPGTRLTVL.

The gene calls are TRBV7-9 and TRBJ2-2, with 12 positions matching TRBD2. The CDR3 has 16 amino acids. The V gene end was trimmed by 5 bases and the J gene end by 7 bases; junction bases not matched to a gene: 8. Per germline, CDR1 SEHNR and CDR2 FQNEAQ (reference sequence). The CDR3 DNA reads as TGTGCCAGCAGCACCCTAGCGGGGGGGCCATTCGGGGAGCTGTTTTTT. It specifies CASSTLAGGPFGELFF.

This rearrangement joins TRBV7-2 to TRBJ2-5, with D perhaps being TRBD1 or TRBD2 (5 bases each). V shed 3 bases and J shed 11 bases, with 13 bases lying between them. The CDR3 is made up of 12 amino acids. Germline CDR1 SGHTA, CDR2 FQGNSA. CDR3 residues: CASSLPIGEQYF. CDR3 sequence (DNA): TGTGCCAGCAGCTTGCCCATAGGGGAGCAGTACTTC.

This clone was counted only a few times. The chain is built from TRBV18 and TRBJ1-5; D perhaps matches TRBD1 (5 bases). The germline CDR1 and CDR2 sequences are KGHSH and LQKENI. Deletions cut 2 bases from V and 4 bases from J, with 9 bases between. CDR3 length: 14 amino acids. The CDR3 loop reads CASSPGDANQPQHF. CDR3 in DNA: TGTGCCAGCTCACCAGGGGACGCGAATCAGCCCCAGCATTTT.

The genes are TRBV7-9 and TRBJ2-7, with 9 bases matching TRBD1. The CDR3 is made up of 14 amino acids. Trimming cost V 5 bases and J 4 bases; bases outside gene matches: 6. Looked up from germline, CDR1 is SEHNR and CDR2 is FQNEAQ (reference sequence). CDR3 sequence: CASSQMGQGYEQYF. The DNA for the CDR3 is TGTGCCAGCAGCCAAATGGGACAGGGTTACGAGCAGTACTTC.

V gene TRBV19 combines with J gene TRBJ1-4; 7 bases map to TRBD1. The CDR3 is 17 amino acids. V shed 6 bases, J shed 2 bases, and the junction held 12 bases outside the gene matches. CDR1 and CDR2 (germline): LNHDA, SQIVND (reference sequence). CDR3 DNA sequence: TGTGCCAGTAGCCGGAACTGGGTGACAGGGACTAATGAAAAACTGTTTTTT. It specifies CASSRNWVTGTNEKLFF.

In this sample, this clone turned up once. The same CDR3 can be traced to other DNA sequences in this sample. The chain couples TRBV29-1 to TRBJ1-1, with D unclear. V was trimmed by 6 bases and J by 1 base, leaving 3 bases between them. CDR3 length: 10 amino acids. Germline CDR1 is SQVTM and CDR2 is ANQGSEA. DNA for the CDR3: TGCAGCGTGGAGAACACTGAAGCTTTCTTT. Its translation is CSVENTEAFF. The full variable domain, rest sourced from reference TRBV29-1 and TRBJ1-1, is SAVISQKPSRDICQRGTSLTIQCQVDSQVTMMFWYRQQPGQSLTLIATANQGSEATYESGFVIDKFPISRPNLTFSTLTVSNMSPEDSSIYLCSVENTEAFFGQGTRLTVV.

This clone came up once. This chain joins TRBV4-3 and TRBJ1-1; TRBD1 matches at 10 bases. Trimming removed 4 bases from V and 10 bases from J; junction bases left unmatched: 3. The CDR3 contains 12 residues. Germline V gene sequence: CDR1 LGHNA, CDR2 YSLEER. CDR3 sequence reads: CASSPGDRGAFF. In DNA form, the CDR3 reads TGCGCCAGCAGCCCCGGGGACAGGGGAGCTTTCTTT.

V gene TRBV13 combines with J gene TRBJ1-4, with D uncertain. Trimming removed 0 bases from V and 7 bases from J, with 3 bases in between. CDR1 PRHDT and CDR2 FYEKMQ come from the germline V gene (reference sequence). The CDR3 is 12 amino acids. This CDR3 is CASSLGREKLFF. DNA for the CDR3: TGTGCCAGCAGCTTAGGGCGTGAAAAACTGTTTTTT.